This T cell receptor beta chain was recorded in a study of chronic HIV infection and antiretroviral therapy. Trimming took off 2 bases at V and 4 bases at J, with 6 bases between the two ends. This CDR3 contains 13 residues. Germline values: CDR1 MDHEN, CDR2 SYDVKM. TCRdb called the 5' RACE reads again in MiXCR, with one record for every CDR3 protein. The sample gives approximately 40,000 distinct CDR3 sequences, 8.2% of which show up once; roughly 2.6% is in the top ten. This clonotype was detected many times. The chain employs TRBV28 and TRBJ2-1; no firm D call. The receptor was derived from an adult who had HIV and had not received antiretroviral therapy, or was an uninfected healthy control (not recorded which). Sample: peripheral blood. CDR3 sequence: CASSLGLYNEQFF. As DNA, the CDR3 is TGTGCCAGCAGTTTAGGCCTATACAATGAGCAGTTCTTC.